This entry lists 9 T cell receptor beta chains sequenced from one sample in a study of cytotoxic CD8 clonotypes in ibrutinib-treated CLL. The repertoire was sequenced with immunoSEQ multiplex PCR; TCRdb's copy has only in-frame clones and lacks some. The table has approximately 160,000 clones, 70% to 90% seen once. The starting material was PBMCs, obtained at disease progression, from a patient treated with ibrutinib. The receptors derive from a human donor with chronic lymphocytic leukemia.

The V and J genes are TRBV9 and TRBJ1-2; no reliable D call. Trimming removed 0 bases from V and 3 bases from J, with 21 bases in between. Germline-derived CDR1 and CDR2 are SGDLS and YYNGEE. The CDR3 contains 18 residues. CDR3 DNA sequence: TGTGCCAGCAGCGTAGCTGAAGGGAGGACGTTTTTAGACTATGGCTACACCTTC. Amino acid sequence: CASSVAEGRTFLDYGYTF. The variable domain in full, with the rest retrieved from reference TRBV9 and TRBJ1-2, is DSGVTQTPKHLITATGQRVTLRCSPRSGDLSVYWYQQSLDQGLQFLIQYYNGEERAKGNILERFSAQQFPDLHSELNLSSLELGDSALYFCASSVAEGRTFLDYGYTFGSGTRLTVV.

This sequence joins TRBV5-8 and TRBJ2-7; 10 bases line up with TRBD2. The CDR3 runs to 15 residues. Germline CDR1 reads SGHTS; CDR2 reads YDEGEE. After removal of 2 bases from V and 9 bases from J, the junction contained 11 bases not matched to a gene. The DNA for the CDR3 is TGTGCCAGCAGCTTTAGGACTAGCGGTCCAGCCGGGCAGTACTTC. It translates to CASSFRTSGPAGQYF.

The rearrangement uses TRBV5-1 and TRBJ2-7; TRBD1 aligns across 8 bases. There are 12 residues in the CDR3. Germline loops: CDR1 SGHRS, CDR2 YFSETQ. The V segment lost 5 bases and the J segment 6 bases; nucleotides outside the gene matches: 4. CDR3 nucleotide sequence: TGCGCCAGCAGGACAGGGGCCGGCGAGCAGTACTTC. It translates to CASRTGAGEQYF.

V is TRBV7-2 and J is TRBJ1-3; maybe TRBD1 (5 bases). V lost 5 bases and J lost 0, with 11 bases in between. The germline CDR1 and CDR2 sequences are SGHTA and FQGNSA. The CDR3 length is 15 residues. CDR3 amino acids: CASSNPGYSGNTIYF. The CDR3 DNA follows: TGTGCCAGCAGCAACCCAGGGTACTCTGGAAACACCATATATTTT.

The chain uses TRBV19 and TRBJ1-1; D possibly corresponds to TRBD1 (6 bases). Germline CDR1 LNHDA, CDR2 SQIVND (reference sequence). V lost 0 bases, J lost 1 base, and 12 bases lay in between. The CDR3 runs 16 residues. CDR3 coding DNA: TGTGCCAGTAGTATAGAAGTACTAGGGGGGAACACTGAAGCTTTCTTT. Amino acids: CASSIEVLGGNTEAFF.

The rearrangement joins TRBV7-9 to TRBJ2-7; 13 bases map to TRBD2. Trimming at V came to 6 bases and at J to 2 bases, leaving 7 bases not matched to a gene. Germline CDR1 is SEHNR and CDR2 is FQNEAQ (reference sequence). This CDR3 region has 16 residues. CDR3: CASRRGLAGQTYEQYF. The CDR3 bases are TGTGCCAGCAGACGGGGACTAGCGGGACAGACCTACGAGCAGTACTTC.

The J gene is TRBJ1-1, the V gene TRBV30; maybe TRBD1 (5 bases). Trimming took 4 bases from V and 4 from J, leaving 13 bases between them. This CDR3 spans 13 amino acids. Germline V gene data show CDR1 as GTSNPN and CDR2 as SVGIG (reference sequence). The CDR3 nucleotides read TGTGCCTGGACGAGGGGTGAGGGCACTGAAGCTTTCTTT. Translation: CAWTRGEGTEAFF. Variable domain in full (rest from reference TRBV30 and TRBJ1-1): SQTIHQWPATLVQPVGSPLSLECTVEGTSNPNLYWYRQAAGRGLQLLFYSVGIGQISSEVPQNLSASRPQDRQFILSSKKLLLSDSGFYLCAWTRGEGTEAFFGQGTRLTVV.

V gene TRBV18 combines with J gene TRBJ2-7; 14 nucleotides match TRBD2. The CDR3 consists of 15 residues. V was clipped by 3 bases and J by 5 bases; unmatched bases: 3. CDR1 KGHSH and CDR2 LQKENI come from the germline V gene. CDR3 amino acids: CASSPGTSGSHEQYF. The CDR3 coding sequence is TGTGCCAGCTCACCGGGGACTAGCGGGAGCCACGAGCAGTACTTC.

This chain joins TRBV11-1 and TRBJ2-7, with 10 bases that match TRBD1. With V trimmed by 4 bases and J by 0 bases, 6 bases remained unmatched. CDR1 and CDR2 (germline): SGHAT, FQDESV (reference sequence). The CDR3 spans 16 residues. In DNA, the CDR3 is TGTGCCAGCAGCTCCCCCGGGACAGGGGCCTCCTACGAGCAGTACTTC. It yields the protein CASSSPGTGASYEQYF.